One sample yielded the 18 T cell receptor beta chains listed below, sequenced in a study of regulatory T cells in long-lasting Graves disease. Building of the TCR beta libraries involved iRepertoire HTBI primers and Arm-PCR of CDR3 regions. Each CDR3 protein is one row after TCRdb ran MiXCR on the multiplex PCR reads. The repertoire holds some 450,000 distinct CDR3 sequences, with around 17% as singletons. Time point here: newly diagnosed GD, antithyroid drugs for less than 3 months. PBMC RNA served as the TCR library source. This sample was shared with a second study, whose subject was T cells in Graves' hyperthyroidism and ophthalmopathy.

Here the sequenced sample was peripheral blood mononuclear cells (PBMCs), taken at new diagnosis, from a patient treated with antithyroid drugs. These receptors all come from a woman aged 30 to 39 with Graves disease.

The sample holds many counts of this clonotype. The chain links TRBV20-1 to TRBJ2-7; weak D call: TRBD1 (8 bases). V was trimmed by 6 bases and J by 7 bases, leaving 16 bases between them. Germline CDR1 is DFQATT and CDR2 is SNEGSKA (reference sequence). CDR3 length equals 12 residues. The DNA of the CDR3 is TGCAGTGCACTGACAGGGGAGGGGGAGCAGTACTTC. Protein: CSALTGEGEQYF.

This clonotype was seen more than once but under ten times. The V call is TRBV12-3 or TRBV12-4, the J call TRBJ1-3, with TRBD1 matching 9 bases. This CDR3 has 15 amino acids. V gave up 7 bases and J gave up 7 bases; unmatched junction bases: 11. The chain's CDR3 is CASTRGTGRGNTIYF. In DNA, the CDR3 is TGTGCCAGCACCCGTGGGACAGGGCGTGGGAACACCATATATTTT.

This clonotype was seen at least ten times. V is TRBV28 and J is TRBJ2-4; D gene uncertain. Germline-derived CDR1 and CDR2 are MDHEN and SYDVKM. V dropped 2 bases and J dropped 0 bases, with 11 bases sitting between them. This CDR3 is 16 amino acids long. The CDR3 DNA is TGTGCCAGCAGTTTAGGGATAACCCTAGCCAAAAACATTCAGTACTTC. Translation: CASSLGITLAKNIQYF.

The V call is TRBV6-1, the J call TRBJ2-3; D gene uncertain. Germline V gives CDR1 MNHNS, CDR2 SASEGT. The CDR3 has 12 amino acids. The CDR3 sequence: CASAPAADTQYF. CDR3 DNA sequence: TGTGCATCGGCACCCGCAGCAGATACGCAGTATTTT.

This clonotype showed up many times. This rearrangement joins TRBV2 to TRBJ2-7; tentatively, D is TRBD2 (7 bases). This CDR3 region has 15 residues. The germline gives CDR1 SNHLY, CDR2 FYNNEI. The V end lost 1 base, the J end lost 4 bases, and 14 bases lay between the germline ends. CDR3 bases: TGTGCCAGCAGTGAAGAGGGGGGGTCGGGATACGAGCAGTACTTC. Translating gives CASSEEGGSGYEQYF.

This clonotype has a count of ten or more. This chain links TRBV5-1 with TRBJ1-2; 9 bases align to TRBD1. This CDR3 is built from 14 residues. The germline V gene has CDR1 SGHRS and CDR2 YFSETQ. Trimming removed 4 bases from V and 6 bases from J; junction bases left unmatched: 7. The CDR3 region is CASSLQGAQDGYTF. The DNA of the CDR3 is TGCGCCAGCAGCCTACAGGGGGCGCAGGATGGCTACACCTTC.

The sample holds many counts of this clonotype. Germline is not matched at one junction end, which may reflect a read error. The rearrangement links TRBV3-1 to TRBJ1-2, with a possible D match to TRBD1 (6 bases). The CDR3 is made up of 16 amino acids. Germline V gene lookup returns CDR1 LGHDT and CDR2 YNNKEL (reference sequence). The CDR3, as DNA: TGTGCCAGCAGCAAAGAGGCACAGGGTAGGGGTTATGGCTACACCTTC. Translation: CASSKEAQGRGYGYTF.

This clonotype was counted many times. The gene calls are TRBV11-2 and TRBJ2-3; D ambiguous. The CDR3 extends over 14 amino acids. Germline V gives CDR1 SGHAT, CDR2 FQNNGV. Trimming removed 5 bases at V and 3 bases at J, with 12 bases between. The CDR3 region is CASSPEVQTDTQYF. In nucleotides, the CDR3 is TGTGCCAGCAGCCCCGAGGTTCAGACAGATACGCAGTATTTT.

This clonotype was counted at least ten times. V usage is TRBV7-2 and J usage is TRBJ1-1, with D maybe TRBD1 (5 bases). Trimming stripped 5 bases from V and 4 bases from J, with 17 bases between. CDR3 length equals 15 residues. Germline V gene data show CDR1 as SGHTA and CDR2 as FQGNSA. DNA of the CDR3: TGTGCCAGCAGCAGGTTGGGGGTGAGGAGCACTGAAGCTTTCTTT. It specifies CASSRLGVRSTEAFF.

This clonotype was counted at least ten times. The rearrangement links TRBV27 to TRBJ2-2, with D unclear. Germline V gene sequence: CDR1 MNHEY, CDR2 SMNVEV (reference sequence). Trimming pared 5 bases from V and 5 bases from J, leaving 9 bases between. The CDR3 totals 13 residues. CDR3 DNA: TGTGCCAGCAGTCCCCTTCAAACCGGGGAGCTGTTTTTT. It translates to CASSPLQTGELFF.

This clonotype was observed at least ten times. This rearrangement joins TRBV7-4 to TRBJ1-5; 9 positions agree with TRBD1. CDR1 SGHVT and CDR2 SQSDAQ come from the germline V gene. J was trimmed by 4 bases and V by 4 bases; bases with no gene match: 14. The CDR3 runs 18 residues. Here the CDR3 reads CASSSEDTGTGCNQPQHF. The CDR3, as DNA: TGTGCCAGCAGCTCGGAAGACACCGGGACAGGGTGTAATCAGCCCCAGCATTTT.

This clonotype was seen at least ten times. V usage is TRBV28 and J usage is TRBJ2-1; maybe TRBD1 (6 bases). From germline, CDR1 is MDHEN and CDR2 SYDVKM. The CDR3 covers 15 residues. V lost 9 bases, J lost 12 bases, and 27 bases lay in between. The chain's CDR3 is CASRPQTGPSMGQFF. The CDR3 bases are TGTGCCAGTCGGCCCCAGACAGGACCCTCCATGGGGCAGTTCTTC.

This clonotype was recorded at least ten times. The chain combines TRBV20-1 with TRBJ1-6; perhaps TRBD1 as D (5 bases). This CDR3 is built from 14 residues. The V gene lost 6 bases and the J gene lost 7 bases, with 16 bases spanning the gap. Germline CDR1 is DFQATT and CDR2 is SNEGSKA (reference sequence). Written as DNA, the CDR3 is TGCAGTGCCCACAAAGACAGTTCCAATTCACCCCTCCACTTT. Translating gives CSAHKDSSNSPLHF.

This clonotype was counted ten times or more. J is TRBJ2-1 and V is TRBV11-2, with 7 positions matching TRBD2. Germline trimming cut 3 bases from V and 7 bases from J; bases unmatched to any gene: 9. The CDR3 spans 15 residues. Germline V gene lookup returns CDR1 SGHAT and CDR2 FQNNGV. The DNA for the CDR3 is TGTGCCAGCAGCTTGGTTGGACTAGAAATAAATGAGCAGTTCTTC. Translated, it gives CASSLVGLEINEQFF.

This clonotype showed up many times. The CDR3 DNA is TGTGCCAGCTCACCGTGGCGGGATTTGTACCAAGAGACCCAGTACTTC. Its translation is CASSPWRDLYQETQYF. The chain couples TRBV18 to TRBJ2-5; a weak D match, TRBD2 (6 bases). This CDR3 region has 16 residues. Looked up from germline, CDR1 is KGHSH and CDR2 is LQKENI. V was trimmed by 3 bases and J by 0 bases, leaving 14 bases between them.

Worth noting for this clonotype: This may arise from a read error, as a much more abundant clone is one base away. The J gene is TRBJ2-5, the V gene TRBV6-6; TRBD2 is a possible D gene (6 bases). Germline V gene sequence: CDR1 MNHNY, CDR2 SVGAGI (reference sequence). The CDR3 is 16 amino acids. The CDR3 coding sequence is TGTGTCAGCAGTTACTCGATAGCGGACATCCAAGAGACCCAGTACTTC. Its protein product is CVSSYSIADIQETQYF.

This clonotype was picked up a small number of times. This chain uses TRBV3-1 with TRBJ1-4, with a possible D match to TRBD1 (5 bases). This CDR3 has 13 residues. V was trimmed by 2 bases and J by 7 bases, leaving 8 bases between them. Germline V lookup: CDR1 LGHDT, CDR2 YNNKEL (reference sequence). Here the CDR3 DNA reads TGTGCCAGCAGCCAAAGGGACGCTGAAAAACTGTTTTTT. Amino acids: CASSQRDAEKLFF.

This chain connects TRBV19 to TRBJ1-4, with unresolved D. Looked up from germline, CDR1 is LNHDA and CDR2 is SQIVND (reference sequence). The V end lost 5 bases, the J end lost 0 bases, and 13 bases lay between the germline ends. The CDR3 contains 16 residues. The CDR3 loop is CASSRPGRSTNEKLFF. In nucleotides, the CDR3 is TGTGCCAGTAGTCGTCCAGGAAGGTCAACTAATGAAAAACTGTTTTTT.